This T cell receptor (beta chain) was recovered during a study of long-term antiretroviral therapy in people with HIV. The libraries were made with immunoSEQ v3.0 at survey level. Repertoires were generated with immunoSEQ multiplex PCR, while TCRdb's copy carries only in-frame clones and drops some. Seen here are 15,000 to 20,000 clones, about 80% observed once, and the top ten hold less than 8%. General study findings and limits: Pre-ART expanded TRB clones stayed dominant throughout, though often decreasing after ART. Blood dating 2004 to 2017 may reflect older ART regimens. The study found narrower CDR3 length ranges in HIV repertoires than in controls. ART-treated samples gained diversity yet remained below transplant donor controls.

Notes on this clone: Its antigen remains unidentified.

The TCR comes from a man aged 45 to 65 with HIV. The specimen was unsorted PBMCs, collected 2.2 years after starting antiretroviral therapy.

The CDR3 loop is CASSLSGGIAGNTIYF. In nucleotides, the CDR3 is TGTGCCAGCAGCTTATCGGGGGGGATCGCTGGAAACACCATATATTTT. This chain joins TRBV7-9 and TRBJ1-3; D might be TRBD1 (5 bases). The CDR3 sequence is 16 residues long. Trimming shortened V by 2 bases and J by 2 bases, and 13 bases separated the two germline ends. Germline CDR1 SEHNR, CDR2 FQNEAQ (reference sequence). The whole variable domain, filled in from reference TRBV7-9 and TRBJ1-3, reads DTGVSQNPRHKITKRGQNVTFRCDPISEHNRLYWYRQTLGQGPEFLTYFQNEAQLEKSRLLSDRFSAERPKGSFSTLEIQRTEQGDSAMYLCASSLSGGIAGNTIYFGEGSWLTVV.